The entry that follows covers one T cell receptor (beta chain) sequence. Its target is not known. This specimen belongs to a study of CD8 T cells in ankylosing spondylitis. General study points: Reported data indicate significant enrichment of disease-linked clones within matched ankylosing spondylitis synovial fluid. Within ankylosing spondylitis blood, a TCR beta motif made up of fewer than ten highly homologous variants appeared to be characteristic.

Looked up from germline, CDR1 is DFQATT and CDR2 is SNEGSKA (reference sequence). CDR3 length: 13 residues. Trimming removed 0 bases from V and 7 bases from J, with 12 bases in between. One entry per CDR3 protein results from TCRdb running MiXCR on the 5' RACE reads. The sample shows under 250,000 distinct CDR3 sequences, approximately 24% of them seen only once. The V and J genes are TRBV20-1 and TRBJ2-5, with D unclear. What was sequenced was blood, either unsorted or a sorted T cell fraction (not recorded which). The receptor was isolated from a male donor with ankylosing spondylitis or in good health (not recorded which). CDR3 amino acids: CSARDPSLGTQYF. CDR3 bases: TGCAGTGCTAGAGATCCCAGCTTGGGGACCCAGTACTTC.